This TCR beta chain was profiled in a study of blood T cell repertoires in COVID-19. Turning to the study itself: COVID-19 samples collected from the United States, Italy and Spain covered acute and convalescent phases. Sources were T cells, B-cell-depleted T cells, or PBMCs; the material itself was cDNA or gDNA.

Original methodology: Estimates of nucleated cell counts were drawn from the amplification of reference gene primers. Using immunoSEQ multiplex PCR, the repertoire was profiled, and TCRdb retains in-frame clones only, with some absent. The V and J calls and clone size were taken over from that table, and D and trimming were inferred from the DNA. This table has about 200,000 clones, roughly 80% appearing once. This CDR3 region has 13 residues. CDR1 and CDR2 from the germline V gene are SGHNT and YYREEE (reference sequence). V gave up 2 bases and J gave up 3 bases, with 7 bases separating them. The V gene is TRBV5-4, the J gene TRBJ2-3; no reliable D call. This receptor was identified in a woman older than 75 with acute or convalescent COVID-19. The sample consisted of peripheral blood. CDR3 sequence reads: CASSFPTTDTQYF. CDR3 bases: TGTGCCAGCAGCTTTCCGACAACAGATACGCAGTATTTT.